The clone carrying this T cell receptor beta chain was recorded once. Repertoires were generated with immunoSEQ multiplex PCR, while TCRdb's copy carries only in-frame clones and drops some. The sample has roughly 92,000 clones; around nine tenths are singletons. This sample is drawn from a study of OX40 agonist ivuxolimab in advanced cancers. About the research overall: Patients were treated with ivuxolimab, an agonistic anti-OX40 (CD134) antibody. Dose-escalation patients were diagnosed with hepatocellular carcinoma, melanoma, renal cell cancer or head and neck cancer.

The CDR3 covers 12 residues. Trimming removed 2 bases at V and 1 base at J, with 0 bases between. Germline CDR1 and CDR2: LNHDA and SQIVND (reference sequence). Excluded were patients having autoimmune disease history or systemic immunosuppression. At cycle 4 day 1, cycle 7 day 1, and baseline, blood was sampled. Sequencing used CD4+ or CD8+ T cells sorted from blood, obtained in a trial of the OX40 agonist ivuxolimab. The clonotype was recovered from an adult with an advanced solid tumor such as melanoma, head and neck, liver or kidney cancer. The chain combines TRBV19 with TRBJ1-5; D unclear. The chain's CDR3 is CASSISNQPQHF. In nucleotides, the CDR3 is TGTGCCAGTAGTATAAGCAATCAGCCCCAGCATTTT.